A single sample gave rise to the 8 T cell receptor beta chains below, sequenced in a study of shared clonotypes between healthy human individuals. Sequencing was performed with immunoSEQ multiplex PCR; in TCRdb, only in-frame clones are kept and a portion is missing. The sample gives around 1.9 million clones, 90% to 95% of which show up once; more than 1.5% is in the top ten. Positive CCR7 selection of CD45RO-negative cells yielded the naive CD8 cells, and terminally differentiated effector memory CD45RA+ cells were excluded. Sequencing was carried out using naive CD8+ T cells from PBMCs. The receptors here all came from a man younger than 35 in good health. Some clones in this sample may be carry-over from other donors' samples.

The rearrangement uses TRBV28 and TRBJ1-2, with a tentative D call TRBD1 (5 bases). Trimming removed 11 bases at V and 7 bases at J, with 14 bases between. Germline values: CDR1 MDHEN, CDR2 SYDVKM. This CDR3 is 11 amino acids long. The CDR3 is CASLGGIGYTF. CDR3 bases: TGTGCCTCCCTGGGGGGGATTGGCTACACCTTC.

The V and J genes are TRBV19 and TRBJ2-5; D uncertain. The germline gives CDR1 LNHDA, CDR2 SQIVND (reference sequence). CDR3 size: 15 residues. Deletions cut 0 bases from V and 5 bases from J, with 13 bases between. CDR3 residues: CASSIDTSVGETQYF. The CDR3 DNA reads TGTGCCAGTAGTATAGATACGTCCGTGGGGGAGACCCAGTACTTC.

The chain's CDR3 is CASSLGWAGATDTQYF. The CDR3 DNA follows: TGCGCCAGCAGCTTGGGGTGGGCGGGAGCCACAGATACGCAGTATTTT. V and J are TRBV5-1 and TRBJ2-3, with 7 nucleotides matching TRBD2. The CDR3 loop spans 16 amino acids. J gave up 2 bases and V 0 bases, and 6 bases lay outside the gene matches. Germline CDR1 reads SGHRS; CDR2 reads YFSETQ. Together with reference TRBV5-1 and TRBJ2-3, the CDR3 gives the full variable domain: KAGVTQTPRYLIKTRGQQVTLSCSPISGHRSVSWYQQTPGQGLQFLFEYFSETQRNKGNFPGRFSGRQFSNSRSEMNVSTLELGDSALYLCASSLGWAGATDTQYFGPGTRLTVL.

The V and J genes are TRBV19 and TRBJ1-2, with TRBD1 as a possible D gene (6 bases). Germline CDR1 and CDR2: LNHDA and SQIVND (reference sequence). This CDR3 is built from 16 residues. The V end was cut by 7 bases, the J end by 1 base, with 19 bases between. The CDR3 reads CASTRRTEDDNYGYTF. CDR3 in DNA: TGTGCCAGTACCAGACGGACAGAGGATGATAACTATGGCTACACCTTC.

CDR3 residues: CASSLGWGQGFSYEQYF. The CDR3 nucleotides read TGTGCCAGCAGTTTAGGCTGGGGACAGGGGTTCTCCTACGAGCAGTACTTC. The chain employs TRBV28 and TRBJ2-7, with 10 positions matching TRBD1. Trimming removed 2 bases from V and 0 bases from J; junction bases left unmatched: 7. CDR1 is MDHEN, CDR2 SYDVKM, per germline. This CDR3 has 17 amino acids.

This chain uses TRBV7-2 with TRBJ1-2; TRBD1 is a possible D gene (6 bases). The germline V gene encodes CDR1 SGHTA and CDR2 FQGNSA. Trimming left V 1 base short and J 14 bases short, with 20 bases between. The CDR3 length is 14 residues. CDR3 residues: CASSLGSGALFGTF. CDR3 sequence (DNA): TGTGCCAGCAGCTTAGGTTCAGGGGCCCTCTTCGGGACCTTC.

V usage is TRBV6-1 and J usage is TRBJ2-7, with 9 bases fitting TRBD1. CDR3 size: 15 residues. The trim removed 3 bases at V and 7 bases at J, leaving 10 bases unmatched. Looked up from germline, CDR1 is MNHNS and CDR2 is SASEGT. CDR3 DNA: TGTGCCAGCAGTGACACCGGGACAGGGTTGGGGGAGCAGTACTTC. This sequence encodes CASSDTGTGLGEQYF.

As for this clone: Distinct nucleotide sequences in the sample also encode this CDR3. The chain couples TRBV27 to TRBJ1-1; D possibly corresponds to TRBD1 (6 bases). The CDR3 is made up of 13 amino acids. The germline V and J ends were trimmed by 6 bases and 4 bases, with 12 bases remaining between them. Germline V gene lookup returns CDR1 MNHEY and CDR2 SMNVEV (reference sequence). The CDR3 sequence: CASSFLRGTEAFF. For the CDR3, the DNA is TGTGCCAGCAGCTTCCTCAGGGGCACTGAAGCTTTCTTT.